This TCR beta chain was captured by sequencing in a study of OX40 agonist ivuxolimab in advanced cancers. General study results and limits: Expanded clones belonging to CD8+ T cells outnumbered, on average, those of CD4+.

Concerning this clone itself: Its antigen is not identified.

Between the trimmed V and J ends, which lost 1 base and 2 bases, there was a span of 10 bases. CDR1 and CDR2 (germline): LNHNV, YYDKDF (reference sequence). The CDR3 is made up of 15 amino acids. The table came from immunoSEQ multiplex PCR; TCRdb's copy has only in-frame clones and leaves some out. Altogether 70,000 to 100,000 clones are present, 89% being singletons, with the ten largest covering over 0.35%. This receptor was taken from an adult with an advanced solid tumor such as melanoma, head and neck, liver or kidney cancer. The J gene is TRBJ2-3, the V gene TRBV15; D not resolved. The sequencing used CD4+ or CD8+ T cells sorted from blood, collected in a trial of the OX40 agonist ivuxolimab. CDR3 DNA sequence: TGTGCCACCAGCAGAGTTAGAGGAATCACAGATACGCAGTATTTT. Translation gives CATSRVRGITDTQYF. Full variable domain (outside the CDR3, taken from reference TRBV15 and TRBJ2-3): DAMVIQNPRYQVTQFGKPVTLSCSQTLNHNVMYWYQQKSSQAPKLLFHYYDKDFNNEADTPDNFQSRRPNTSFCFLDIRSPGLGDTAMYLCATSRVRGITDTQYFGPGTRLTVL.